This TCR beta chain appears in the sequencing data of a study of blood T cell repertoires in COVID-19. The CDR3 has 16 residues. CDR1 and CDR2 (germline): SGHAT, FQNNGV. V trimming: 5 bases; J trimming: 7 bases; junction bases outside the gene matches: 11. Cohorts were determined from participant-reported clinical history. Profiled with immunoSEQ multiplex PCR; TCRdb holds only in-frame clones, not every one. Among 150,000 to 200,000 clones, 75% to 85% were seen once, and the ten largest hold approximately 3%. The source material was PBMCs or T cells enriched from blood (not recorded which). The rearrangement links TRBV11-2 to TRBJ2-7, with TRBD2 matching over 13 bases. The sequence came from a woman aged 55-69 years who had recovered from COVID-19. In DNA form, the CDR3 reads TGTGCCAGCAGCGTACGGACTAGCGGGGGACTCGGAGAGCAGTACTTC. Protein sequence: CASSVRTSGGLGEQYF.